This TCR beta chain came from a study of OX40 agonist ivuxolimab in advanced cancers. Only in-frame clones appear in the TCRdb table, and some are missing; sequencing was by immunoSEQ multiplex PCR. The data show tens of thousands of clones, 88% seen once. The CDR3 covers 11 residues. The V end was cut by 10 bases, the J end by 5 bases, with 10 bases between. Germline CDR1 and CDR2: SGHVS and FQNEAQ. The TCR was taken from an adult with an advanced solid tumor such as melanoma, head and neck, liver or kidney cancer. The source was CD4+ or CD8+ T cells sorted from blood, collected in a trial of the OX40 agonist ivuxolimab. The chain combines TRBV7-8 with TRBJ2-3; D possibly corresponds to TRBD1 (7 bases). DNA of the CDR3: TGTGCCACAGGGGGGCAAGATACGCAGTATTTT. Translated: CATGGQDTQYF.